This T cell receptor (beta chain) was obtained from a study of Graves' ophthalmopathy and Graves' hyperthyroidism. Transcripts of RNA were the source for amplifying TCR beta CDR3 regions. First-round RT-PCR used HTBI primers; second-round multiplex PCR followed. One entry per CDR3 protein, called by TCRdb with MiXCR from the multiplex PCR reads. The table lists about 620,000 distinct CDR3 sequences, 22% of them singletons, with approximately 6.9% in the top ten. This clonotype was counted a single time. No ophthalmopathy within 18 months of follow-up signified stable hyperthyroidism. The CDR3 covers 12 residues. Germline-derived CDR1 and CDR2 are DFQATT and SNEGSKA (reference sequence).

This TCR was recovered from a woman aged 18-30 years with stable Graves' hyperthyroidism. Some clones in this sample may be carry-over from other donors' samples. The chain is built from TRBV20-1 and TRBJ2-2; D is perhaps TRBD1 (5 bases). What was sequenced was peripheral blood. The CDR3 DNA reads TGCAGCTCGCAGGGCGGCACCGGGGAGCTGTTTTTT. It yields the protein CSSQGGTGELFF.